These 16 T cell receptor beta chains were all obtained from the same sample, sequenced in a study of regulatory T cells in long-lasting Graves disease. The TCR beta library used iRepertoire HTBI primers with Arm-PCR amplification of CDR3. TCRdb fed the multiplex PCR reads into MiXCR, producing one record per CDR3 protein. The data show around 250,000 distinct CDR3 sequences, with 18% seen just once and approximately 14% held by the top ten. Indicated time point: newly diagnosed GD, antithyroid drugs for less than 3 months. Isolated PBMC RNA provided the starting material for the TCR library. The data also belong to a second study, concerning T cells in Graves' hyperthyroidism and ophthalmopathy.

The sequencing used peripheral blood mononuclear cells (PBMCs), collected at new diagnosis, from a patient treated with antithyroid drugs. All receptors derive from a woman aged 25 to 45 with Graves disease.

The table lists this clonotype with many counts. The chain joins TRBV3-1 to TRBJ1-6; D might be TRBD1 (6 bases). Germline CDR1 LGHDT, CDR2 YNNKEL (reference sequence). The CDR3 runs to 14 residues. V was pared by 3 bases and J by 9 bases, with 12 bases between. CDR3 bases: TGTGCCAGCAGCCACAGGGGTTTGGTTTCACCCCTCCACTTT. Translated, it gives CASSHRGLVSPLHF. The whole variable domain, filled in from reference TRBV3-1 and TRBJ1-6, reads DTAVSQTPKYLVTQMGNDKSIKCEQNLGHDTMYWYKQDSKKFLKIMFSYNNKELIINETVPNRFSPKSPDKAHLNLHINSLELGDSAVYFCASSHRGLVSPLHFGNGTRLTVT.

This clonotype was seen at least ten times. CDR3 DNA: TGTGCCAGCAGCGCGTCGTCAACTAGCGTGTCACCCCCGTTCTTC. It codes for CASSASSTSVSPPFF. The V and J genes are TRBV9 and TRBJ2-1; 7 bases fit TRBD2. This CDR3 spans 15 amino acids. The V gene's germline CDR1 is SGDLS and CDR2 YYNGEE. V shed 3 bases, J shed 15 bases, and the junction held 18 bases outside the gene matches.

The chain is built from TRBV20-1 and TRBJ2-1; maybe TRBD1 (7 bases). CDR1 and CDR2 from the germline V gene are DFQATT and SNEGSKA (reference sequence). This CDR3 region has 14 residues. With 7 bases removed from V and 4 bases from J, the gap between germline ends came to 17 bases. The CDR3 DNA reads TGCAGTGTGCCGGCGGGACAGATTTACAATGAGCAGTTCTTC. Protein sequence: CSVPAGQIYNEQFF.

This clonotype appeared many times. The junction differs from germline at one of its ends, possibly a read error. The chain couples TRBV11-3 to TRBJ1-4, with 7 bases that match TRBD1. This CDR3 region has 16 residues. The germline gives CDR1 SGHNT, CDR2 YENEEA. For the CDR3, the DNA is TGCGCCAGCAGCCGGACAGGTGGATCCACTAATGAAAAACTGTTTTTT. Protein: CASSRTGGSTNEKLFF.

The sample holds a few counts of this clonotype. V usage is TRBV7-9 and J usage is TRBJ2-7, with a tentative D call TRBD2 (6 bases). The CDR3 is made up of 14 amino acids. The germline V gene encodes CDR1 SEHNR and CDR2 FQNEAQ (reference sequence). The ends were cut back, 4 bases at V and 0 bases at J, with 10 bases in the middle. CDR3 nucleotides: TGTGCCAGCAGCTGGTCTAGCGACTCCTACGAGCAGTACTTC. Translation: CASSWSSDSYEQYF.

This clonotype has ten or more counts. The chain employs TRBV20-1 and TRBJ2-5, with TRBD1 as a possible D gene (5 bases). V shed 2 bases and J shed 0 bases, with 13 bases lying between them. Germline values: CDR1 DFQATT, CDR2 SNEGSKA (reference sequence). The length of the CDR3 is 15 residues. Written as DNA, the CDR3 is TGCAGTGCTAGAAACCTGCAGGGTAACCAAGAGACCCAGTACTTC. Its translation: CSARNLQGNQETQYF.

To note about this clonotype: A junction boundary mismatches the germline segment, possibly from a read error. The chain links TRBV7-8 to TRBJ2-5; TRBD2 matches at 10 bases. Germline V lookup: CDR1 SGHVS, CDR2 FQNEAQ. The CDR3 runs 16 residues. CDR3 protein: CASSPRSGRAGETRYF. Here the CDR3 DNA reads TGTGCCAGCAGCCCTAGGAGCGGGAGGGCCGGAGAGACCCGGTACTTC.

There are many counts of this clonotype. This chain links TRBV2 with TRBJ1-5, with D hard to call. The germline CDR1 and CDR2 sequences are SNHLY and FYNNEI. Trimming shortened V by 8 bases and J by 2 bases, and 19 bases separated the two germline ends. This CDR3 spans 16 amino acids. CDR3 loop: CASVQSGREGNQPQHF. The CDR3 region has the DNA TGTGCCAGCGTACAGTCCGGGCGCGAGGGCAATCAGCCCCAGCATTTT.

The chain has TRBV11-1 and TRBJ2-7; no definite D call. The V and J ends lost 0 bases and 0 bases respectively, with 12 bases between them. The germline V gene has CDR1 SGHAT and CDR2 FQDESV (reference sequence). The CDR3 is 16 amino acids. CDR3 DNA sequence: TGTGCCAGCAGCTTAGCCAGGAGCCTTAGCTCCTACGAGCAGTACTTC. As protein: CASSLARSLSSYEQYF.

This clonotype was recorded many times. The J gene is TRBJ1-1, the V gene TRBV6-1; TRBD1 is a possible D gene (5 bases). Germline V gives CDR1 MNHNS, CDR2 SASEGT. The CDR3 is 13 residues long. Trimming took off 7 bases at V and 1 base at J, with 10 bases between the two ends. The CDR3 region is CASTMDKNTEAFF. Here the CDR3 DNA reads TGTGCCAGCACCATGGACAAGAACACTGAAGCTTTCTTT.

In this sample, this clonotype turned up many times. This chain uses TRBV5-1 with TRBJ2-3, with 11 nucleotides matching TRBD2. Germline CDR1 is SGHRS and CDR2 is YFSETQ. CDR3 length: 17 amino acids. J lost 1 base, V lost 4 bases, and 8 bases had no gene match. In DNA, the CDR3 is TGCGCCAGCAGCAAACTAGCGGGGGTTACCCGCACAGATACGCAGTATTTT. The encoded protein is CASSKLAGVTRTDTQYF.

The chain links TRBV20-1 to TRBJ2-5, with D perhaps given as TRBD1 or TRBD2 (6 bases each). There are 14 residues in the CDR3. Germline V gives CDR1 DFQATT, CDR2 SNEGSKA (reference sequence). V lost 3 bases and J lost 1, with 12 bases in between. This chain's CDR3 is CSASGGYLQETQYF. The CDR3 region has the DNA TGCAGTGCTAGCGGGGGCTACCTCCAAGAGACCCAGTACTTC.

Note on this clonotype: A much more abundant neighbour one base away suggests this may be a read error. V gene TRBV11-3 combines with J gene TRBJ2-7, with D tentatively TRBD2 (6 bases). Germline V CDR1 and CDR2: SGHNT, YENEEA. The CDR3 covers 15 residues. The V end lost 5 bases, the J end lost 5 bases, and 19 bases lay between the germline ends. This chain's CDR3 is CASSIGGAGYDEQYF. CDR3 sequence (DNA): TGTGCCAGCAGCATCGGCGGGGCAGGGTATGACGAGCAGTACTTC.

This clonotype was seen ten or more times. The chain employs TRBV20-1 and TRBJ2-3, with D tentatively TRBD2 (6 bases). CDR3 length equals 13 residues. From germline, CDR1 is DFQATT and CDR2 SNEGSKA (reference sequence). The V end was cut by 4 bases, the J end by 2 bases, with 10 bases between. The CDR3 sequence: CSAMAGTTDTQYF. The CDR3 bases are TGCAGTGCTATGGCGGGGACCACAGATACGCAGTATTTT.

This clonotype was picked up many times. The chain recombines TRBV18 with TRBJ2-1; D remains unclear. The J call is doubtful: the DNA matches TRBJ2-5 better. The germline V gene has CDR1 KGHSH and CDR2 LQKENI. CDR3 size: 14 residues. Here the CDR3 DNA reads TGTGCCAGCTCATACAGCCAGGTGGTTGAGACCCAGTACTTC. Its protein product is CASSYSQVVETQYF.

The table lists this clonotype with many counts. The chain uses TRBV9 and TRBJ2-3, with TRBD1 as a possible D gene (5 bases). The CDR3 covers 14 residues. The germline CDR1 and CDR2 sequences are SGDLS and YYNGEE. V gave up 6 bases and J gave up 0 bases, with 11 bases separating them. The CDR3 DNA reads as TGTGCCAGCAATCAGGGCGAAAGCACAGATACGCAGTATTTT. Encoded protein: CASNQGESTDTQYF.